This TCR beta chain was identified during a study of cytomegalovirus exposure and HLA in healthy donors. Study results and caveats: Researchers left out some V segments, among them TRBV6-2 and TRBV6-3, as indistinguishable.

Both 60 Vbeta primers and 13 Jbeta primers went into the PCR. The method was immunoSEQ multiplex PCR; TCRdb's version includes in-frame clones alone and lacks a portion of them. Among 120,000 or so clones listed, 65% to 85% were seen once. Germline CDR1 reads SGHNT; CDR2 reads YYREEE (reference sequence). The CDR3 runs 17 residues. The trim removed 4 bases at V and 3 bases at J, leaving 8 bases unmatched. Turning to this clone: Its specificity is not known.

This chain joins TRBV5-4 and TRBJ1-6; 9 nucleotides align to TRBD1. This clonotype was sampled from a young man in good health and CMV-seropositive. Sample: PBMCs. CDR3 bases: TGTGCCAGCAGCACGGGCGGGACAGGGCGCTATAATTCACCCCTCCACTTT. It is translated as CASSTGGTGRYNSPLHF.